This is a list of T cell receptor beta chains from one sample in a study of shared clonotypes between healthy human individuals. Sequencing used immunoSEQ multiplex PCR; TCRdb keeps in-frame clones, though not all of them. The sample lists millions of clones, about 93% occurring once. The sequenced sample consisted of naive CD8+ T cells from PBMCs. The receptors stem from a man younger than 30 in good health. Some clones in this sample may be carry-over from other donors' samples. The CDR3 runs from the conserved cysteine through the conserved F or W. A D gene is named only where the DNA matches it firmly. The size field is filled for only some rows; it gives once, few, many or a size class.

V gene: TRBV7-9
J gene: TRBJ2-7
clone size: once
D gene: .
CDR3 protein: CASRQTGVPYEQYF
CDR3 DNA: TGTGCCAGCAGACAAACAGGTGTACCCTACGAGCAGTACTTC

V gene: TRBV28
J gene: TRBJ2-1
clone size: .
D gene: TRBD2
CDR3 protein: CASRKGLASTDEQFF
CDR3 DNA: TGTGCCAGCAGGAAGGGACTAGCGTCTACGGATGAGCAGTTCTTC

V gene: TRBV5-1
J gene: TRBJ1-3
clone size: .
D gene: TRBD1
CDR3 protein: CASSRGQGIGNTIYF
CDR3 DNA: TGCGCCAGCAGCCGGGGACAGGGCATTGGGAACACCATATATTTT

V gene: TRBV4-1
J gene: TRBJ2-1
clone size: once
D gene: TRBD2
CDR3 protein: CASSHKKASGVYNEQFF
CDR3 DNA: TGCGCCAGCAGCCACAAAAAGGCTAGCGGGGTCTACAATGAGCAGTTCTTC

V gene: TRBV2
J gene: TRBJ1-2
clone size: .
D gene: .
CDR3 protein: CASSDRGEGYTF
CDR3 DNA: TGTGCCAGCAGTGATAGAGGGGAGGGCTACACCTTC

V gene: TRBV6-5
J gene: TRBJ2-3
clone size: .
D gene: .
CDR3 protein: CLRRSLLEDTQYF
CDR3 DNA: TGTTTAAGGCGCTCCCTGCTTGAGGATACGCAGTATTTT

V gene: TRBV28
J gene: TRBJ2-7
clone size: .
D gene: .
CDR3 protein: CASRLRGHSYEQYF
CDR3 DNA: TGTGCCAGCAGACTCCGGGGGCACTCCTACGAGCAGTACTTC

V gene: TRBV19
J gene: TRBJ1-5
clone size: .
D gene: .
CDR3 protein: CASRTTKDGDQPQHF
CDR3 DNA: TGTGCCAGTAGGACGACGAAGGACGGTGATCAGCCCCAGCATTTT

V gene: TRBV5-6
J gene: TRBJ2-1
clone size: .
D gene: .
CDR3 protein: CASSWGTYNEQFF
CDR3 DNA: TGTGCCAGCAGCTGGGGGACCTACAATGAGCAGTTCTTC

V gene: TRBV11-3
J gene: TRBJ1-1
clone size: .
D gene: .
CDR3 protein: CASSPTRNTEAFF
CDR3 DNA: TGTGCCAGCAGCCCCACCCGGAACACTGAAGCTTTCTTT

V gene: TRBV19
J gene: TRBJ1-1
clone size: .
D gene: .
CDR3 protein: CASSLGGGREEAFF
CDR3 DNA: TGTGCCAGTAGTCTGGGTGGGGGCCGAGAAGAAGCTTTCTTT

V gene: TRBV7-9
J gene: TRBJ2-7
clone size: .
D gene: .
CDR3 protein: CASSSPGSYSYEQYF
CDR3 DNA: TGTGCCAGCAGCTCTCCGGGGTCCTACTCCTACGAGCAGTACTTC

V gene: TRBV7-9
J gene: TRBJ2-5
clone size: few
D gene: .
CDR3 protein: CASSFPQETQYF
CDR3 DNA: TGTGCCAGCAGCTTTCCCCAAGAGACCCAGTACTTC

V gene: TRBV25-1
J gene: TRBJ1-6
clone size: .
D gene: .
CDR3 protein: CASSERRDGSPLHF
CDR3 DNA: TGTGCCAGCAGTGAAAGGCGGGATGGTTCACCCCTCCACTTT

V gene: TRBV7-8
J gene: TRBJ1-1
clone size: once
D gene: TRBD1
CDR3 protein: CASSLTGDPFEGEAFF
CDR3 DNA: TGTGCCAGCAGCTTAACAGGGGACCCTTTTGAGGGTGAAGCTTTCTTT

V gene: TRBV5-1
J gene: TRBJ1-1
clone size: .
D gene: .
CDR3 protein: CASSLIVTGNTEAFF
CDR3 DNA: TGCGCCAGCAGCTTGATCGTAACAGGGAACACTGAAGCTTTCTTT

V gene: TRBV13
J gene: TRBJ1-1
clone size: .
D gene: TRBD1
CDR3 protein: CASSSDRGIEAFF
CDR3 DNA: TGTGCCAGCAGCTCGGACAGGGGGATTGAAGCTTTCTTT

V gene: TRBV10-3
J gene: TRBJ2-5
clone size: .
D gene: .
CDR3 protein: CAISESFGEEEGTQYF
CDR3 DNA: TGTGCCATCAGTGAGTCTTTCGGAGAGGAAGAAGGGACCCAGTACTTC

V gene: TRBV5-4
J gene: TRBJ1-1
clone size: .
D gene: TRBD1
CDR3 protein: CASSLAGGAGTEAFF
CDR3 DNA: TGTGCCAGCAGCCTAGCAGGGGGCGCGGGTACCGAAGCTTTCTTT

V gene: TRBV6-1
J gene: TRBJ2-2
clone size: .
D gene: TRBD1
CDR3 protein: CASRTDRGPGELFF
CDR3 DNA: TGTGCCAGCAGGACTGACAGGGGCCCCGGGGAGCTGTTTTTT

V gene: TRBV7-9
J gene: TRBJ2-1
clone size: .
D gene: .
CDR3 protein: CASSPRQSNPYIYNEQFF
CDR3 DNA: TGTGCCAGCAGCCCCCGGCAGTCTAACCCATACATCTACAATGAGCAGTTCTTC

V gene: TRBV28
J gene: TRBJ2-7
clone size: .
D gene: .
CDR3 protein: CASSLYGTYSYEQYF
CDR3 DNA: TGTGCCAGCAGTTTGTACGGAACTTACTCCTACGAGCAGTACTTC

V gene: TRBV12-5
J gene: TRBJ2-5
clone size: once
D gene: TRBD2
CDR3 protein: CASGLTGTSGRGETQYF
CDR3 DNA: TGTGCTAGTGGTTTAACCGGGACTAGCGGGAGAGGGGAGACCCAGTACTTC

V gene: TRBV19
J gene: TRBJ2-1
clone size: once
D gene: .
CDR3 protein: CASSIRAYYNEQFF
CDR3 DNA: TGTGCCAGTAGTATTAGGGCTTACTACAATGAGCAGTTCTTC

V gene: TRBV13
J gene: TRBJ2-3
clone size: .
D gene: .
CDR3 protein: CASSLGGGAEDTQYF
CDR3 DNA: TGTGCCAGCAGCTTAGGCGGTGGGGCCGAAGATACGCAGTATTTT

V gene: TRBV4-1
J gene: TRBJ2-1
clone size: .
D gene: TRBD2
CDR3 protein: CASSRLGDGTRSNEQFF
CDR3 DNA: TGCGCCAGCAGCCGGTTGGGAGATGGGACTAGGAGCAATGAGCAGTTCTTC

V gene: TRBV2
J gene: TRBJ1-1
clone size: .
D gene: TRBD1
CDR3 protein: CASSSDRVNTEAFF
CDR3 DNA: TGTGCCAGCAGTTCCGACAGGGTGAACACTGAAGCTTTCTTT

V gene: TRBV9
J gene: TRBJ1-2
clone size: .
D gene: .
CDR3 protein: CASTVDNNLNYGYTF
CDR3 DNA: TGTGCCAGCACCGTAGACAATAACCTTAACTATGGCTACACCTTC

V gene: TRBV19
J gene: TRBJ2-7
clone size: .
D gene: TRBD1
CDR3 protein: CASSPYRGYPYEQYF
CDR3 DNA: TGTGCCAGTAGTCCCTACAGGGGATACCCCTACGAGCAGTACTTC

V gene: TRBV19
J gene: TRBJ2-7
clone size: .
D gene: TRBD2
CDR3 protein: CASSITSVGYEQYF
CDR3 DNA: TGTGCCAGTAGTATAACTAGCGTCGGCTACGAGCAGTACTTC

V gene: TRBV7-3
J gene: TRBJ2-1
clone size: few
D gene: TRBD2
CDR3 protein: CASSLIGGSGNEQFF
CDR3 DNA: TGTGCCAGCAGCTTAATCGGCGGGAGCGGAAATGAGCAGTTCTTC

V gene: TRBV4-1
J gene: TRBJ2-7
clone size: .
D gene: .
CDR3 protein: CASSVTATYEQYF
CDR3 DNA: TGCGCCAGCAGCGTAACTGCAACCTACGAGCAGTACTTC

V gene: TRBV4-2
J gene: TRBJ2-7
clone size: .
D gene: .
CDR3 protein: CASSQDLRVTFSYEQYF
CDR3 DNA: TGTGCCAGCAGCCAAGATTTAAGGGTGACGTTCTCCTACGAGCAGTACTTC

V gene: TRBV27
J gene: TRBJ2-7
clone size: .
D gene: TRBD2
CDR3 protein: CASSLLGAGGQEQYF
CDR3 DNA: TGTGCCAGCAGTCTCTTGGGGGCGGGAGGGCAAGAGCAGTACTTC

V gene: TRBV14
J gene: TRBJ2-1
clone size: .
D gene: .
CDR3 protein: CASSQGEGSDEQFF
CDR3 DNA: TGTGCCAGCAGCCAAGGAGAGGGGAGCGATGAGCAGTTCTTC

V gene: TRBV19
J gene: TRBJ1-3
clone size: .
D gene: TRBD1
CDR3 protein: CATRDREVDTIYF
CDR3 DNA: TGTGCCACCCGGGACAGAGAGGTAGACACCATATATTTT

V gene: TRBV18
J gene: TRBJ2-1
clone size: .
D gene: .
CDR3 protein: CASSPPRGGENEQFF
CDR3 DNA: TGTGCCAGCTCACCACCGAGGGGGGGGGAGAATGAGCAGTTCTTC

V gene: TRBV6-5
J gene: TRBJ2-7
clone size: .
D gene: TRBD2
CDR3 protein: CASSYGPAGAPYEQYF
CDR3 DNA: TGTGCCAGCAGTTACGGCCCAGCGGGGGCCCCCTACGAGCAGTACTTC

V gene: TRBV7-6
J gene: TRBJ2-7
clone size: once
D gene: TRBD2
CDR3 protein: CASSPRLAGNYEQYF
CDR3 DNA: TGTGCCAGCAGCCCCCGGCTAGCGGGGAACTACGAGCAGTACTTC

V gene: TRBV18
J gene: TRBJ2-1
clone size: .
D gene: .
CDR3 protein: CASSPPAGYEQFF
CDR3 DNA: TGTGCCAGCTCACCACCAGCAGGGTATGAGCAGTTCTTC

V gene: TRBV4-3
J gene: TRBJ2-5
clone size: many
D gene: .
CDR3 protein: CASSQGVFQETQYF
CDR3 DNA: TGCGCCAGCAGCCAAGGTGTGTTTCAAGAGACCCAGTACTTC

V gene: TRBV14
J gene: TRBJ2-6
clone size: .
D gene: .
CDR3 protein: CASSQETQDTISGANVLTF
CDR3 DNA: TGTGCCAGCAGCCAAGAAACCCAGGACACGATCTCTGGGGCCAACGTCCTGACTTTC

V gene: TRBV4-3
J gene: TRBJ2-5
clone size: .
D gene: .
CDR3 protein: CASSQVSTPRYF
CDR3 DNA: TGCGCCAGCAGCCAAGTAAGCACCCCTAGGTACTTC

V gene: TRBV10-3
J gene: TRBJ1-2
clone size: .
D gene: .
CDR3 protein: CAISESKGSYGYTF
CDR3 DNA: TGTGCCATCAGTGAGTCGAAAGGGAGCTATGGCTACACCTTC

V gene: TRBV29-1
J gene: TRBJ1-2
clone size: .
D gene: .
CDR3 protein: CSVSGPFAYGYTF
CDR3 DNA: TGCAGCGTTTCTGGACCTTTCGCCTATGGCTACACCTTC

V gene: TRBV9
J gene: TRBJ2-7
clone size: .
D gene: TRBD1
CDR3 protein: CASSVGTGAYEQYF
CDR3 DNA: TGTGCCAGCAGCGTAGGGACAGGAGCCTACGAGCAGTACTTC

V gene: TRBV27
J gene: TRBJ2-1
clone size: .
D gene: TRBD1
CDR3 protein: CASSNTGGYNEQFF
CDR3 DNA: TGTGCCAGCAGCAATACAGGGGGTTACAATGAGCAGTTCTTC

V gene: TRBV5-6
J gene: TRBJ2-1
clone size: .
D gene: TRBD1
CDR3 protein: CASSPGQVSYNEQFF
CDR3 DNA: TGTGCCAGCAGCCCGGGACAGGTGTCCTACAATGAGCAGTTCTTC

V gene: TRBV19
J gene: TRBJ2-1
clone size: once
D gene: .
CDR3 protein: CASSMVGSSYNEQFF
CDR3 DNA: TGTGCCAGTAGTATGGTAGGCAGCTCCTACAATGAGCAGTTCTTC

V gene: TRBV2
J gene: TRBJ2-5
clone size: once
D gene: .
CDR3 protein: CASSGQAKETQYF
CDR3 DNA: TGTGCCAGCAGTGGACAAGCGAAAGAGACCCAGTACTTC

V gene: TRBV6-1
J gene: TRBJ1-2
clone size: .
D gene: .
CDR3 protein: CASSEGLNYGYTF
CDR3 DNA: TGTGCCAGCAGTGAAGGGCTTAACTATGGCTACACCTTC